A single count supports the clone carrying this TCR beta chain. With 6 bases removed from V and 0 bases from J, the gap between germline ends came to 8 bases. From germline, CDR1 is MNHNY and CDR2 SVGAGI (reference sequence). The CDR3 has 14 amino acids. These data come from a study of OX40 agonist ivuxolimab in advanced cancers. The data were produced by immunoSEQ multiplex PCR, yet TCRdb's version contains in-frame clones alone and is incomplete. The sample consists of approximately 89,000 clones, over 75% of them appearing once. The chain has TRBV6-6 and TRBJ1-4; TRBD1 might be the D (6 bases). The TCR comes from an adult with an advanced solid tumor such as melanoma, head and neck, liver or kidney cancer. The sequencing used CD4+ or CD8+ T cells sorted from blood, collected in a trial of the OX40 agonist ivuxolimab. CDR3 residues: CASRGTTTNEKLFF. The DNA of the CDR3 is TGTGCCAGCAGGGGGACAACAACTAATGAAAAACTGTTTTTT.